Given below is one TCR beta chain in context. Its antigen is currently unknown. The sample belongs to a study of CD4 T cells in relation to SARS-CoV-2 and coronaviruses. Before the COVID-19 pandemic, during about 2011-2019, CD4+ T cells were taken from unexposed donors. After roughly ten days of culture, CD4+ T cells were isolated. CDR3 length: 15 amino acids. CDR1 and CDR2 from the germline V gene are SGHTA and FQGTGA. Trimming stripped 5 bases from V and 0 bases from J, with 12 bases between. Method: immunoSEQ multiplex PCR; TCRdb's copy keeps in-frame clones and lacks some. The data hold about 15,000 clones, with roughly 78% observed a single time.

The sequence was obtained from a human donor in good health. The chain couples TRBV7-3 to TRBJ2-3, with D hard to call. The sequencing sample was made of CD4+ T cells from PBMCs, cultured in vitro. The CDR3 spells CASSPRLASTDTQYF. CDR3 bases: TGTGCCAGCAGCCCCCGGCTGGCTAGCACAGATACGCAGTATTTT.